This is a list of T cell receptor beta chains from one sample in a study of blood T cell repertoires in COVID-19. Sequencing used immunoSEQ multiplex PCR; TCRdb keeps in-frame clones, though not all of them. The sample has some 200,000 clones, roughly 87% seen once. What was sequenced was PBMCs or T cells enriched from blood (not recorded which). The receptor source for this set is a woman in her twenties or thirties who had recovered from COVID-19. Both conserved end residues are part of each CDR3. D genes are given only for firm matches. Rows give clone size only sometimes, using once, few, many, or a class for an expanded clone.

d_call	clone_size	v_call	j_call	cdr3_aa	cdr3_nt
TRBD1	NA	TRBV19	TRBJ2-7	CASSDKGTGLYEQYF	TGTGCCAGTAGTGATAAGGGGACAGGATTATACGAGCAGTACTTC
TRBD2	NA	TRBV7-2	TRBJ2-3	CASSPQGGRKDTQYF	TGTGCCAGCAGCCCCCAAGGCGGGAGAAAAGATACGCAGTATTTT
NA	NA	TRBV5-4	TRBJ2-3	CASSPLRDNYRTDTQYF	TGTGCCAGCAGCCCGCTCCGGGACAACTACCGCACAGATACGCAGTATTTT
TRBD1	NA	TRBV5-4	TRBJ2-7	CASSTPGQISYEQYF	TGTGCCAGCAGCACCCCGGGACAGATATCCTACGAGCAGTACTTC
TRBD1	NA	TRBV19	TRBJ1-5	CASSIIGDRSQPQHF	TGTGCCAGTAGTATCATAGGGGACAGGAGTCAGCCCCAGCATTTT
NA	NA	TRBV5-1	TRBJ1-3	CASSPQGLPGSGNTIYF	TGCGCCAGCAGCCCCCAGGGGCTCCCTGGCTCTGGAAACACCATATATTTT
NA	NA	TRBV19	TRBJ2-2	CASSNGRGSSGELFF	TGTGCCAGTAGCAACGGCAGGGGTTCCTCCGGGGAGCTGTTTTTT
TRBD1	few	TRBV6-5	TRBJ1-1	CASSYPGTGGTEAFF	TGTGCCAGCAGTTACCCCGGGACAGGGGGCACTGAAGCTTTCTTT
TRBD1	many	TRBV29-1	TRBJ2-2	CSAPGQGGAGELFF	TGCAGCGCTCCGGGACAGGGCGGGGCCGGGGAGCTGTTTTTT
NA	NA	TRBV7-3	TRBJ1-2	CASSQATGREAGYTF	TGTGCCAGCAGCCAGGCAACAGGGAGGGAGGCTGGCTACACCTTC
NA	NA	TRBV5-4	TRBJ2-7	CASSNKRLGGYEQYF	TGTGCCAGCAGTAATAAGAGGCTAGGGGGCTACGAGCAGTACTTC
TRBD2	NA	TRBV19	TRBJ2-1	CASSIVDGREARQFF	TGTGCCAGTAGTATAGTGGACGGACGGGAGGCCAGGCAGTTCTTC
NA	NA	TRBV6-2/TRBV6-3	TRBJ1-3	CASSYSGGGNTIYF	TGTGCCAGCAGTTACTCAGGCGGAGGAAACACCATATATTTT
TRBD2	NA	TRBV9	TRBJ2-1	CASSVTSGGKYNEQFF	TGTGCCAGCAGCGTAACCAGCGGGGGGAAGTACAATGAGCAGTTCTTC
TRBD2	NA	TRBV10-3	TRBJ2-1	CAISESSRLALNEQFF	TGTGCCATCAGTGAGTCCTCGAGACTAGCCCTCAATGAGCAGTTCTTC
NA	NA	TRBV5-4	TRBJ1-4	CASSTRTSTNEKLFF	TGTGCCAGCAGCACCCGTACATCAACTAATGAAAAACTGTTTTTT
TRBD1	NA	TRBV5-1	TRBJ2-7	CASSFRDRGISEQYF	TGCGCCAGCAGTTTCCGGGACAGGGGAATTTCCGAGCAGTACTTC
NA	NA	TRBV7-9	TRBJ1-4	CASSSGWAGTNEKLFF	TGTGCCAGCAGCAGCGGGTGGGCAGGAACTAATGAAAAACTGTTTTTT
TRBD1	NA	TRBV5-1	TRBJ2-3	CASSLGDRSSTDTQYF	TGCGCCAGCAGCTTGGGGGACAGGTCTAGCACAGATACGCAGTATTTT
NA	few	TRBV6-5	TRBJ2-5	CASSYGTQETQYF	TGTGCCAGCAGTTACGGCACCCAAGAGACCCAGTACTTC
TRBD1	NA	TRBV5-6	TRBJ1-1	CASSLGQGSLYAFF	TGTGCCAGCAGCCTCGGACAGGGGAGTTTGTATGCTTTCTTT
NA	NA	TRBV15	TRBJ1-6	CATSGGNSPLHF	TGTGCCACCAGCGGCGGGAATTCACCCCTCCACTTT
TRBD2	NA	TRBV19	TRBJ2-5	CASTGAGGPEGQETQYF	TGTGCCAGTACCGGGGCGGGGGGGCCGGAAGGGCAAGAGACCCAGTACTTC
NA	NA	TRBV13	TRBJ1-6	CASSLGRSSYNSPLHF	TGTGCCAGCAGCTTAGGACGGAGCTCCTATAATTCACCCCTCCACTTT
NA	NA	TRBV5-1	TRBJ2-6	CASSLAGTGANVLTF	TGCGCCAGCAGCTTGGCCGGTACTGGGGCCAACGTCCTGACTTTC
NA	NA	TRBV3-1/TRBV3-2	TRBJ1-1	CASSQGRYTEAFF	TGTGCCAGCAGCCAAGGCCGGTACACTGAAGCTTTCTTT
TRBD1	NA	TRBV19	TRBJ1-5	CASSIVQGAGQPQHF	TGTGCCAGTAGTATCGTGCAGGGGGCAGGACAGCCCCAGCATTTT
NA	NA	TRBV18	TRBJ2-1	CASSPARSGSSYNEQFF	TGTGCCAGCTCACCCGCCAGGAGCGGCAGCTCCTACAATGAGCAGTTCTTC
NA	NA	TRBV3-1/TRBV3-2	TRBJ2-3	CASSQDQGGGATDTQYF	TGTGCCAGCAGCCAAGATCAAGGAGGGGGGGCCACAGATACGCAGTATTTT
NA	NA	TRBV13	TRBJ2-2	CASSPTGDTGELFF	TGTGCCAGCAGCCCGACAGGAGACACCGGGGAGCTGTTTTTT
NA	NA	TRBV10-3	TRBJ2-7	CAITRGATDEQYF	TGTGCCATCACTCGGGGGGCCACCGACGAGCAGTACTTC
NA	NA	TRBV4-3	TRBJ2-1	CASSRDSASSYNEQFF	TGCGCCAGCAGCCGTGACAGCGCCAGCTCCTACAATGAGCAGTTCTTC
TRBD2	NA	TRBV5-1	TRBJ2-7	CASRRQASGVSSYEQYF	TGCGCCAGCAGGCGGCAGGCTAGCGGGGTCTCCTCCTACGAGCAGTACTTC
NA	NA	TRBV24-1	TRBJ2-6	CATSGVAAGANVLTF	TGTGCCACCAGTGGGGTAGCGGCTGGGGCCAACGTCCTGACTTTC
NA	NA	TRBV3-1/TRBV3-2	TRBJ1-1	CASSKQVMNTEAFF	TGTGCCAGCAGCAAGCAGGTAATGAACACTGAAGCTTTCTTT
TRBD1	few	TRBV30	TRBJ2-7	CAWSADRGHNEQYF	TGTGCCTGGAGTGCCGACAGGGGGCACAACGAGCAGTACTTC
TRBD1	NA	TRBV7-2	TRBJ1-3	CASSPLGQAHIYF	TGTGCCAGCAGCCCCCTGGGACAGGCTCACATATATTTT
TRBD1	NA	TRBV13	TRBJ2-1	CASSDRDRTDEQFF	TGTGCCAGCAGCGACCGGGACAGAACCGATGAGCAGTTCTTC
TRBD1	NA	TRBV3-1/TRBV3-2	TRBJ1-5	CASSGGGEQPQHF	TGTGCCAGCAGCGGAGGGGGCGAGCAGCCCCAGCATTTT
TRBD2	NA	TRBV3-1/TRBV3-2	TRBJ2-7	CASSQGRGDYEQYF	TGTGCCAGCAGCCAGGGGAGGGGCGACTACGAGCAGTACTTC
TRBD1	NA	TRBV10-3	TRBJ2-7	CAITGTGNEQYF	TGTGCCATCACAGGGACAGGGAACGAGCAGTACTTC
NA	many	TRBV6-4	TRBJ1-5	CASAGDSNQPQHF	TGTGCCAGCGCAGGGGATAGCAATCAGCCCCAGCATTTT
TRBD1	NA	TRBV6-5	TRBJ1-1	CASRPGQGWPEAFF	TGTGCCAGCAGGCCGGGACAGGGATGGCCTGAAGCTTTCTTT
TRBD1	NA	TRBV30	TRBJ1-2	CAWRVIGQGYGYTF	TGTGCCTGGAGGGTGATAGGACAGGGTTATGGCTACACCTTC
TRBD1	NA	TRBV6-2/TRBV6-3	TRBJ2-5	CASSPRQGATGRTQYF	TGTGCCAGCAGCCCCCGACAGGGGGCTACCGGGAGGACCCAGTACTTC
NA	few	TRBV11-3	TRBJ2-3	CASSFHTDTQYF	TGTGCCAGCAGCTTCCACACAGATACGCAGTATTTT